The following is a TCR beta chain sequence with its context. What it recognizes is unknown. Viral peptide pool expansion of antigen-specific CD4+ T cells preceded sequencing in the ViraFEST assay. Cultured cells yielded isolated CD4+ T cells after more than nine days. As their vaccination, participants received two doses of either BNT162b2 or mRNA-1273. The healthy vaccine recipients, who had no prior SARS-CoV-2 infection, showed negative nucleocapsid antibodies. The sample originates from a study of vaccination effects on CD4 cells after COVID-19. Study information: After the second dose, samples were taken at median day 72.

Study-level results: Both infection-induced and vaccine-induced clones contracted markedly at late post-vaccination timepoints.

The CDR3 covers 13 residues. V shed 6 bases and J 1 base; nucleotides not matched to a gene: 2. Germline loops: CDR1 SGHNT, CDR2 YYREEE (reference sequence). Using immunoSEQ multiplex PCR, the repertoire was profiled, and TCRdb retains in-frame clones only, with some absent. The sample records 30,000 or so clones, roughly two thirds being singletons. This sequence was found in a human donor who received a COVID-19 vaccine. The specimen was CD4+ T cells from PBMCs cultured with HCoV-229E spike peptides, collected after COVID-19 vaccination. The chain recombines TRBV5-4 with TRBJ2-7, with 9 bases identical to TRBD2. The CDR3 is CASMTSGSYEQYF. Here the CDR3 DNA reads TGTGCCAGCATGACTAGCGGATCCTACGAGCAGTACTTC. The whole variable domain, remainder taken from reference TRBV5-4 and TRBJ2-7, is ETGVTQSPTHLIKTRGQQVTLRCSSQSGHNTVSWYQQALGQGPQFIFQYYREEENGRGNFPPRFSGLQFPNYSSELNVNALELDDSALYLCASMTSGSYEQYFGPGTRLTVT.